The sequence of this TCR beta chain was determined in a study of CD8 T cells in Susac syndrome. The study, taken as a whole, reports: An acknowledgment was made by the study that its TCR sequencing and HLA analysis involved relatively few individuals.

RNA in amounts of about 0.45 to 1 ug was reverse transcribed with random hexamers. By means of immunoSEQ multiplex PCR, TCR beta CDR3 spanning 54 Vbeta and 13 Jbeta underwent amplification. One entry per CDR3 protein results from TCRdb running MiXCR on the immunoSEQ multiplex PCR reads. Of 150,000 or so distinct CDR3 sequences in the sample, 90% to 95% are singletons; the top ten hold just over 0.13%. The T cells that were sequenced for TCR beta were CD8+ and CD4+ cells from blood. Through negative isolation, CD4+ and CD8+ T cells were obtained, while TEMRA cells were enriched using FACS. About this clonotype itself: Its specificity is unknown.

The sequenced sample consisted of CD4+ T cells from PBMCs. The TCR comes from a human donor in good health.

The CDR3 nucleotides read TGCGCCAGCAGCATCGGGACAGGGGTGGGAGAGCAGTACTTC. Translated, it gives CASSIGTGVGEQYF. The V call is TRBV5-1, the J call TRBJ2-7; TRBD1 matches 10 bases. Germline V gives CDR1 SGHRS, CDR2 YFSETQ. This CDR3 comprises 14 residues. With 4 bases clipped from V and 7 bases from J, the junction kept 8 bases outside the gene matches.